The 24 T cell receptor beta chains below all came from one sample that was sequenced in a study of cytomegalovirus exposure and HLA in healthy donors (dated by TCRdb to about 2017). Libraries were made using the immunoSEQ multiplex PCR assay. The multiplex PCR relied on a mix of 60 forward primers for TCR Vbeta segments and 13 reverse primers for TCR Jbeta segments. Here the immuneACCESS table is served through TCRdb, limited to in-frame sequences with V and J called. Missing clones are a known gap in these copies; in checked studies unresolved V genes cover under half, and the rest lacks a known reason. The sample records under 50,000 clones, 72% of which are singletons. Roughly 6.5% of the sample lies in the top ten. Source material: PBMCs. The receptors derive from a man aged 25 to 40 in good health and CMV-seronegative.

The chain recombines TRBV25-1 with TRBJ1-5, with 9 bases lining up with TRBD1. This CDR3 contains 15 residues. Germline V CDR1 and CDR2: MGHDK, SYGVNS. The junction had 6 bases not matched to a gene; V was cut back by 2 bases and J by 7 bases. The DNA of the CDR3 is TGTGCCAGCAGTGAAGGGGGACAGGGCGGACAGCCCCAGCATTTT. Amino acids: CASSEGGQGGQPQHF.

This clone was seen more than once but under ten times. V is TRBV6-5 and J is TRBJ2-7, with TRBD2 as a possible D gene (7 bases). Germline CDR1 MNHEY, CDR2 SVGAGI. The V gene lost 7 bases and the J gene lost 0 bases, with 16 bases spanning the gap. This CDR3 is 15 amino acids long. CDR3 nucleotide sequence: TGTGCCAGCAAGAAAGAGGGGGGGGCCTCCTACGAGCAGTACTTC. Amino acids: CASKKEGGASYEQYF.

The rearrangement joins TRBV29-1 to TRBJ2-2; tentatively, D is TRBD2 (5 bases). The germline V gene has CDR1 SQVTM and CDR2 ANQGSEA. The CDR3 runs 13 residues. Between the trimmed V and J ends, which lost 4 bases and 0 bases, there was a span of 6 bases. CDR3 region: CSVVSANTGELFF. The CDR3 region has the DNA TGCAGCGTTGTTAGCGCGAACACCGGGGAGCTGTTTTTT.

This clone is a singleton in its sample. The chain joins TRBV5-1 to TRBJ2-3; 7 bases are shared with TRBD2. CDR1 and CDR2 (germline): SGHRS, YFSETQ. Trimming at V came to 7 bases and at J to 0 bases, leaving 8 bases not matched to a gene. The CDR3 has 15 amino acids. This chain's CDR3 is CASRGSSGSTDTQYF. The CDR3 nucleotides are TGCGCCAGCCGGGGGAGTAGCGGGAGCACAGATACGCAGTATTTT.

The V call is TRBV29-1, the J call TRBJ2-1; 7 bases map to TRBD1. Germline V lookup: CDR1 SQVTM, CDR2 ANQGSEA. CDR3 length equals 11 residues. V lost 7 bases to trimming and J lost 6 bases; unmatched junction nucleotides: 3. CDR3 in DNA: TGCAGCGGCGGACAGGTCAATGAGCAGTTCTTC. It translates to CSGGQVNEQFF.

This clone was seen more than once but under ten times. J is TRBJ1-1 and V is TRBV19, with a weak D call TRBD1 (5 bases). CDR1 LNHDA and CDR2 SQIVND come from the germline V gene (reference sequence). V was pared by 7 bases and J by 1 base, with 16 bases between. The CDR3 runs to 15 residues. The CDR3 loop is CASKISRQWNTEAFF. CDR3 nucleotides: TGTGCCAGTAAAATAAGTCGACAGTGGAACACTGAAGCTTTCTTT.

The chain employs TRBV30 and TRBJ1-2; a weak D match, TRBD1 (5 bases). The germline V and J ends were trimmed by 5 bases and 8 bases, with 12 bases remaining between them. This CDR3 spans 11 amino acids. Per the germline V gene, CDR1 is GTSNPN and CDR2 is SVGIG (reference sequence). The chain's CDR3 is CAWVRDWGYTF. For the CDR3, the DNA is TGTGCCTGGGTGAGGGACTGGGGCTACACCTTC.

V usage is TRBV27 and J usage is TRBJ2-1; 12 bases fit TRBD2. Germline lookup yields CDR1 MNHEY and CDR2 SMNVEV (reference sequence). Trimming took 3 bases from V and 6 from J; bases not matched to a gene: 6. This CDR3 contains 16 residues. DNA for the CDR3: TGTGCCAGCAGTTTCATTCTAGCGGGAGGGCTCAATGAGCAGTTCTTC. Its translation: CASSFILAGGLNEQFF.

The DNA for the CDR3 is TGTGCCATCAGGACAGCGGGAGGGCCTTACGAGCAGTACTTC. This gives the protein CAIRTAGGPYEQYF. The chain employs TRBV10-3 and TRBJ2-7, with TRBD2 matching over 10 bases. Looked up from germline, CDR1 is ENHRY and CDR2 is SYGVKD. This CDR3 contains 14 residues. Trimming cost V 6 bases and J 4 bases; bases outside gene matches: 6.

The chain employs TRBV30 and TRBJ2-7; 13 bases are shared with TRBD2. Germline lookup yields CDR1 GTSNPN and CDR2 SVGIG (reference sequence). J was trimmed by 4 bases and V by 1 base; bases with no gene match: 10. The CDR3 runs to 17 residues. This chain's CDR3 is CAWSGVGLAGDRYEQYF. The DNA for the CDR3 is TGTGCCTGGAGTGGAGTAGGACTAGCGGGAGATAGGTACGAGCAGTACTTC.

The chain recombines TRBV4-2 with TRBJ2-1; TRBD2 matches at 9 bases. V shed 10 bases, J shed 9 bases, and the junction held 16 bases outside the gene matches. Germline lookup yields CDR1 LGHNA and CDR2 YNFKEQ. The CDR3 has 15 residues. CDR3 nucleotides: TGTGCCACCGTCTTGGGCCTAGCGGGACGGGGTGAGCAGTTCTTC. Its protein is CATVLGLAGRGEQFF.

This chain joins TRBV9 and TRBJ1-1, with TRBD1 identical over 8 bases. Germline values: CDR1 SGDLS, CDR2 YYNGEE. The ends lost 3 bases at V and 7 bases at J; junction bases unmatched: 2. The CDR3 has 12 amino acids. CDR3: CASSATGDEAFF. CDR3 in DNA: TGTGCCAGCAGCGCGACAGGGGATGAAGCTTTCTTT.

The chain joins TRBV7-9 to TRBJ2-3; 11 bases align to TRBD2. The germline CDR1 and CDR2 sequences are SEHNR and FQNEAQ (reference sequence). The CDR3 totals 19 residues. V shed 1 base and J 3 bases; nucleotides not matched to a gene: 12. The CDR3 DNA is TGTGCCAGCAGCTTAGTGTCACACCTGCTAGCGGGAGGTACAGATACGCAGTATTTT. Its translation: CASSLVSHLLAGGTDTQYF.

Only one count was recorded for this clone. V and J are TRBV25-1 and TRBJ1-2, with D unclear. Germline loops: CDR1 MGHDK, CDR2 SYGVNS. CDR3 length equals 13 residues. V lost 4 bases and J lost 2, with 8 bases in between. Written as DNA, the CDR3 is TGTGCCAGCAGTGTTTCCGGGAACTATGGCTACACCTTC. Translated, it gives CASSVSGNYGYTF.

This clone was counted a single time. The chain combines TRBV6-1 with TRBJ1-4; 8 bases are a match to TRBD1. Germline CDR1 reads MNHNS; CDR2 reads SASEGT. The CDR3 loop spans 14 amino acids. The trim removed 7 bases at V and 8 bases at J, leaving 9 bases unmatched. The CDR3 region has the DNA TGTGCCAGCAAGCTACAGGGGGGGATCGAAAAACTGTTTTTT. The encoded protein is CASKLQGGIEKLFF.

This chain connects TRBV19 to TRBJ2-7; D not resolved. Per the germline V gene, CDR1 is LNHDA and CDR2 is SQIVND (reference sequence). V lost 5 bases and J 1 base, leaving 3 bases between the germline ends. CDR3 length: 11 amino acids. CDR3 sequence (DNA): TGTGCCAGTAGTTCATCCTACGAGCAGTACTTC. This encodes CASSSSYEQYF.

By proportion, this clone is medium-sized (0.01 to 0.1%). The chain joins TRBV7-9 to TRBJ2-1; D gene uncertain. V was shortened by 6 bases and J by 1 base, with 13 bases between the two germline ends. Germline CDR1 is SEHNR and CDR2 is FQNEAQ (reference sequence). The CDR3 is 15 amino acids. Here the CDR3 reads CASRTLNRSYNEQFF. CDR3 sequence (DNA): TGTGCCAGCAGAACCCTAAACCGGTCCTACAATGAGCAGTTCTTC.

By sample share, this clone is medium-sized (0.01 to 0.1%). The chain employs TRBV6-1 and TRBJ2-1; D call uncertain. This CDR3 contains 13 residues. The germline V gene has CDR1 MNHNS and CDR2 SASEGT. Trimming pared 7 bases from V and 3 bases from J, leaving 10 bases between. The CDR3, as DNA: TGTGCCAGCATACAGAATATCTACAATGAGCAGTTCTTC. Its translation: CASIQNIYNEQFF.

V usage is TRBV18 and J usage is TRBJ2-1; TRBD1 matches 9 bases. The germline gives CDR1 KGHSH, CDR2 LQKENI. The CDR3 sequence is 12 residues long. V trimming: 4 bases; J trimming: 13 bases; junction bases outside the gene matches: 5. The CDR3 sequence: CASSLRTGEQFF. In DNA, the CDR3 is TGTGCCAGCTCACTGAGGACAGGGGAACAGTTCTTC.

This chain connects TRBV10-1 to TRBJ1-1, with a tentative D call TRBD1 (6 bases). V dropped 2 bases and J dropped 1 base, with 8 bases sitting between them. Germline values: CDR1 WNHNN, CDR2 SYGVQD (reference sequence). The CDR3 consists of 14 residues. The CDR3 bases are TGCGCCAGCAGTGAGGGGGGCTGGAACACTGAAGCTTTCTTT. Translating it yields CASSEGGWNTEAFF.

This clone showed up just once. This chain links TRBV5-1 with TRBJ2-3; 8 nucleotides agree with TRBD2. This CDR3 contains 15 residues. V lost 0 bases, J lost 1 base, and 1 base stayed unmatched. Germline lookup yields CDR1 SGHRS and CDR2 YFSETQ. CDR3 nucleotides: TGCGCCAGCAGCTTGGAGACTAGCGGCACAGATACGCAGTATTTT. As protein: CASSLETSGTDTQYF. Full variable domain (rest looked up from reference TRBV5-1 and TRBJ2-3): KAGVTQTPRYLIKTRGQQVTLSCSPISGHRSVSWYQQTPGQGLQFLFEYFSETQRNKGNFPGRFSGRQFSNSRSEMNVSTLELGDSALYLCASSLETSGTDTQYFGPGTRLTVL.

The chain couples TRBV6-5 to TRBJ1-3; D unresolved. V was trimmed by 0 bases and J by 0 bases, leaving 9 bases between them. Germline CDR1 MNHEY, CDR2 SVGAGI. The CDR3 runs 16 residues. The CDR3 reads CASSYSNILSGNTIYF. CDR3 in DNA: TGTGCCAGCAGTTACTCGAACATCCTCTCTGGAAACACCATATATTTT.

This chain links TRBV5-1 with TRBJ1-1; no firm D call. The ends were cut back, 1 base at V and 0 bases at J, with 7 bases in the middle. Per the germline V gene, CDR1 is SGHRS and CDR2 is YFSETQ. This CDR3 comprises 14 residues. The CDR3 here is CASSLSFMNTEAFF. CDR3 DNA sequence: TGCGCCAGCAGCTTGAGCTTCATGAACACTGAAGCTTTCTTT.

The chain joins TRBV4-1 to TRBJ2-1; 12 nucleotides match TRBD2. The CDR3 is made up of 17 amino acids. V shed 4 bases, J shed 4 bases, and the junction held 8 bases outside the gene matches. Germline values: CDR1 MGHRA, CDR2 YSYEKL. CDR3 sequence (DNA): TGCGCCAGCAGCCGATCTGGACTAGCGGGACATTACAATGAGCAGTTCTTC. Its translation: CASSRSGLAGHYNEQFF.